This section outlines one T cell receptor beta chain sequence together with its context. These data belong to a study of CD8 T cells in Susac syndrome. A quantity of roughly 0.5 to 1 ug RNA underwent reverse transcription using random hexamers. TCRdb reanalysed the immunoSEQ multiplex PCR reads using MiXCR and keeps one entry per CDR3 protein. The table lists 350,000 to 550,000 distinct CDR3 sequences, approximately 85% of them singletons. The source material was CD8+ T cells from PBMCs. The TCR was taken from a human donor with multiple sclerosis.

The CDR3 nucleotides read TGTGCCAGCAGCCCCTTCACAGGGACCTACGAGCAGTACTTC. This encodes CASSPFTGTYEQYF. The rearrangement uses TRBV3-1 and TRBJ2-7; the D gene is possibly TRBD1 (6 bases). The CDR3 has 14 residues. CDR1 and CDR2 from the germline V gene are LGHDT and YNNKEL (reference sequence). V was trimmed by 4 bases and J by 2 bases, leaving 12 bases between them.